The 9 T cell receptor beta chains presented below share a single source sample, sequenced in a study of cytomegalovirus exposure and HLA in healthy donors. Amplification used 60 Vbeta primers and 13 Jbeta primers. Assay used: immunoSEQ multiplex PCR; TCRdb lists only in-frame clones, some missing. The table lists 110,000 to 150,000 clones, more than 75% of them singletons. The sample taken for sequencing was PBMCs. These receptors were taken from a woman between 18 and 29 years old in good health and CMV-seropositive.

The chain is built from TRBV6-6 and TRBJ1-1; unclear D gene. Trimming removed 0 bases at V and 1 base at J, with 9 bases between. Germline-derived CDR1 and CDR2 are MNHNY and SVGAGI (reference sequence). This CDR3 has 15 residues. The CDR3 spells CASSYSRQTNTEAFF. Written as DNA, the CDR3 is TGTGCCAGCAGTTACTCGAGGCAGACGAACACTGAAGCTTTCTTT.

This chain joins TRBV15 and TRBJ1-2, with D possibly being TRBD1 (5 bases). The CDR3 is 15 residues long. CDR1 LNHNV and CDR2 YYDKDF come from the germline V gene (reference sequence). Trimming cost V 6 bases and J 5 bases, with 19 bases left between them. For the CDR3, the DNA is TGTGCCACCAGTTTGCAAGGAGGGGCAGGGTATGGCTACACCTTC. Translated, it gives CATSLQGGAGYGYTF.

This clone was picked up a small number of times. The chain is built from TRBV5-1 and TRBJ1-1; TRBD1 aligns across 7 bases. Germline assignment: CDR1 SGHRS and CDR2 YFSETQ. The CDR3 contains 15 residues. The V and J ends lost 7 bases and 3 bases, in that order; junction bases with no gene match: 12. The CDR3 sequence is CASAPHRGRDTEAFF. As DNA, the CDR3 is TGCGCCAGCGCGCCGCATAGGGGGCGCGACACTGAAGCTTTCTTT. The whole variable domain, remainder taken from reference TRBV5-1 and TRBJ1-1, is KAGVTQTPRYLIKTRGQQVTLSCSPISGHRSVSWYQQTPGQGLQFLFEYFSETQRNKGNFPGRFSGRQFSNSRSEMNVSTLELGDSALYLCASAPHRGRDTEAFFGQGTRLTVV.

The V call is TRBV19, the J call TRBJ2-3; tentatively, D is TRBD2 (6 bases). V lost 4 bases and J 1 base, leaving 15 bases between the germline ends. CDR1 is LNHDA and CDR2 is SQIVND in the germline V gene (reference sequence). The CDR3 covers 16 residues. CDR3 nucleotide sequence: TGTGCCAGTAGTAGCCGCGGAGGGGCAGGCACAGATACGCAGTATTTT. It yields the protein CASSSRGGAGTDTQYF.

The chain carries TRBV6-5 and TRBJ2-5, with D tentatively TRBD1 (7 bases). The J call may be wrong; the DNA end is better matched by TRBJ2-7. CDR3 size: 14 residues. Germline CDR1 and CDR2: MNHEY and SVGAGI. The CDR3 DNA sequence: TGTGCCAGCAGTTACGCCCAGGGGGGTAGCGAGCAGTACTTC. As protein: CASSYAQGGSEQYF.

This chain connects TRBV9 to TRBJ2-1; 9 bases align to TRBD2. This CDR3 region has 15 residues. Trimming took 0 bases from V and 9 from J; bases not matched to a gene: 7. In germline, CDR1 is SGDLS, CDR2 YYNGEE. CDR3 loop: CASSVAAGGPAEQFF. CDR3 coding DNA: TGTGCCAGCAGCGTAGCTGCGGGGGGGCCGGCTGAGCAGTTCTTC.

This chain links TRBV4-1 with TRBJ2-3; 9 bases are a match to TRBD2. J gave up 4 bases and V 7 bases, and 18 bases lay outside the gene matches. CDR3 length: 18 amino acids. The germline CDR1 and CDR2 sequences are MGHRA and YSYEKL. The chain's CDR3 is CASISRLAGTLLADTQYF. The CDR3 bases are TGCGCCAGCATTTCCCGTCTAGCGGGGACCCTCTTGGCAGATACGCAGTATTTT.

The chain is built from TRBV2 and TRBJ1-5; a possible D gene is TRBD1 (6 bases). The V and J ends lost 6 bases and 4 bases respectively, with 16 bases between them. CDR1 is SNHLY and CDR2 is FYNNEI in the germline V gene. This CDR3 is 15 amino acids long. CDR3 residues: CASSLQTGYNQPQHF. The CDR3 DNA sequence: TGTGCCAGCAGCCTTCAGACAGGTTATAATCAGCCCCAGCATTTT.

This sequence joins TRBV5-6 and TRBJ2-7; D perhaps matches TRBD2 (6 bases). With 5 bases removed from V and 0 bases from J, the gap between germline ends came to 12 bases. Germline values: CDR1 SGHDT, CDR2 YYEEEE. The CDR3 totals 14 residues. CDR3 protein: CASRFSGSSYEQYF. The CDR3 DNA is TGTGCCAGCAGATTCTCCGGGAGCTCCTACGAGCAGTACTTC.